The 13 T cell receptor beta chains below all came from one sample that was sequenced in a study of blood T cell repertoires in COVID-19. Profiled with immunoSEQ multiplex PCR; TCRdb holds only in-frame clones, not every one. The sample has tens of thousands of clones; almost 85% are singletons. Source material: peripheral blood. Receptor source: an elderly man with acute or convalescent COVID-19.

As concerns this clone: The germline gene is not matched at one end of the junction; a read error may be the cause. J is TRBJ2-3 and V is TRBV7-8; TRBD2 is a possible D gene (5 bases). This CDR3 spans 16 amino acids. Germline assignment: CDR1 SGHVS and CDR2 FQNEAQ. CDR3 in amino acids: CASSPPSRTGTYTQYF. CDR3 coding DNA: TGTGCCAGCAGCCCCCCTAGCCGGACTGGCACATATACGCAGTATTTT.

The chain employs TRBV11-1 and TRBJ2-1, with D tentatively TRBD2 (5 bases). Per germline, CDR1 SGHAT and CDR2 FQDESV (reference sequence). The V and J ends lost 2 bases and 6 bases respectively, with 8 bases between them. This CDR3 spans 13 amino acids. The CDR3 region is CASSLWAGNEQFF. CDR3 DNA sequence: TGTGCCAGCAGCTTATGGGCGGGCAATGAGCAGTTCTTC. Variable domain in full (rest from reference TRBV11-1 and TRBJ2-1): EAEVAQSPRYKITEKSQAVAFWCDPISGHATLYWYRQILGQGPELLVQFQDESVVDDSQLPKDRFSAERLKGVDSTLKIQPAELGDSAMYLCASSLWAGNEQFFGPGTRLTVL.

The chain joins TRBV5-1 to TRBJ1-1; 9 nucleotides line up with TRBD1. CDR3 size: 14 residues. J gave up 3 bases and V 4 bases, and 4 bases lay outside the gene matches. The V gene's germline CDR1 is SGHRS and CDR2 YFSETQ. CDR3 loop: CASSHGTGYTEAFF. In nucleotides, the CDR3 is TGCGCCAGCAGCCATGGGACAGGGTACACTGAAGCTTTCTTT.

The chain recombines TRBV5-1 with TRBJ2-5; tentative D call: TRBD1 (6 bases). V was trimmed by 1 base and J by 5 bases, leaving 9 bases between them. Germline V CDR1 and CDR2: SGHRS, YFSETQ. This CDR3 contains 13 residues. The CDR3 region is CASSLSQGETQYF. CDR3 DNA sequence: TGCGCCAGCAGCTTGTCTCAGGGGGAGACCCAGTACTTC. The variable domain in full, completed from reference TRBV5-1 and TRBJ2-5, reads KAGVTQTPRYLIKTRGQQVTLSCSPISGHRSVSWYQQTPGQGLQFLFEYFSETQRNKGNFPGRFSGRQFSNSRSEMNVSTLELGDSALYLCASSLSQGETQYFGPGTRLLVL.

The CDR3 sequence: CASSAKGQGSGEQYF. The DNA for the CDR3 is TGTGCCAGCTCAGCAAAAGGACAGGGTTCCGGCGAGCAGTACTTC. This chain links TRBV18 with TRBJ2-7; TRBD1 matches 8 bases. This CDR3 comprises 15 residues. Germline assignment: CDR1 KGHSH and CDR2 LQKENI. The V and J ends lost 5 bases and 6 bases, in that order; junction bases with no gene match: 12.

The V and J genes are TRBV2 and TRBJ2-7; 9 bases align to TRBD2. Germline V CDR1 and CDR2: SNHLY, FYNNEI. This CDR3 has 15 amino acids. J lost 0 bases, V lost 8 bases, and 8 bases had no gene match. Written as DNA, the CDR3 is TGTGCCAGCCAACCAAGCGGGGGGTTCTCCTACGAGCAGTACTTC. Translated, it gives CASQPSGGFSYEQYF. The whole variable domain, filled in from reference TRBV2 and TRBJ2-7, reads EPEVTQTPSHQVTQMGQEVILRCVPISNHLYFYWYRQILGQKVEFLVSFYNNEISEKSEIFDDQFSVERPDGSNFTLKIRSTKLEDSAMYFCASQPSGGFSYEQYFGPGTRLTVT.

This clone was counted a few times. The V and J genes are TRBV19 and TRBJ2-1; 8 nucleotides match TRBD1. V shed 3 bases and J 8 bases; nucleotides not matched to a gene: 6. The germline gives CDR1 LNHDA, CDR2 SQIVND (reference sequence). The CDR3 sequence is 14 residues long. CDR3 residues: CASSMNRGSDEQFF. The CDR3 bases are TGTGCCAGTAGTATGAACAGGGGGAGTGATGAGCAGTTCTTC.

The CDR3 nucleotides are TGTGCCAGTAGTTTGGCAGGGAAGGATGGCTACACCTTC. Translated, it gives CASSLAGKDGYTF. The chain combines TRBV19 with TRBJ1-2; D is perhaps TRBD1 (5 bases). The germline gives CDR1 LNHDA, CDR2 SQIVND (reference sequence). The CDR3 runs to 13 residues. Deletions cut 5 bases from V and 6 bases from J, with 13 bases between.

The CDR3 sequence: CASSIATGPNEKLFF. The DNA of the CDR3 is TGTGCCAGTAGTATAGCAACAGGACCTAATGAAAAACTGTTTTTT. The J gene is TRBJ1-4, the V gene TRBV19; a weak D match, TRBD1 (5 bases). The germline V and J ends were trimmed by 1 base and 3 bases, with 9 bases remaining between them. The CDR3 totals 15 residues. Germline-derived CDR1 and CDR2 are LNHDA and SQIVND (reference sequence).

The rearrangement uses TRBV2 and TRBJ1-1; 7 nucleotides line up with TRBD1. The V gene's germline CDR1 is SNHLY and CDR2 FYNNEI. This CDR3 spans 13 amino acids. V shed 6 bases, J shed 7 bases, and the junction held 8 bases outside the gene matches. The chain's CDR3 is CASRVGQFFEAFF. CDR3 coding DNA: TGTGCCAGCAGGGTGGGACAGTTTTTTGAAGCTTTCTTT. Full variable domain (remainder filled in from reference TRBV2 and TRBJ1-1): EPEVTQTPSHQVTQMGQEVILRCVPISNHLYFYWYRQILGQKVEFLVSFYNNEISEKSEIFDDQFSVERPDGSNFTLKIRSTKLEDSAMYFCASRVGQFFEAFFGQGTRLTVV.

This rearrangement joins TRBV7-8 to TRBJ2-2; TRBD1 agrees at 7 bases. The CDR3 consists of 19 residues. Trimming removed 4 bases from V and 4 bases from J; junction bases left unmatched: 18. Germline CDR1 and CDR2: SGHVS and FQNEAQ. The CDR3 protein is CASSSPLRRGQMITGELFF. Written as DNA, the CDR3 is TGTGCCAGCAGCTCCCCCCTCAGACGGGGACAGATGATCACCGGGGAGCTGTTTTTT. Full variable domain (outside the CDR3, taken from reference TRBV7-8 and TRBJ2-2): GAGVSQSPRYKVAKRGQDVALRCDPISGHVSLFWYQQALGQGPEFLTYFQNEAQLDKSGLPSDRFFAERPEGSVSTLKIQRTQQEDSAVYLCASSSPLRRGQMITGELFFGEGSRLTVL.

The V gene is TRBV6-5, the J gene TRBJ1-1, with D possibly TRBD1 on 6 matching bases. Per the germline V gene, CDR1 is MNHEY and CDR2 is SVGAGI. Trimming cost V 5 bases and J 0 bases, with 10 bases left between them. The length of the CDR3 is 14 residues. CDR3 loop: CASSRTVMNTEAFF. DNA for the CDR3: TGTGCCAGCAGTCGGACAGTTATGAACACTGAAGCTTTCTTT.

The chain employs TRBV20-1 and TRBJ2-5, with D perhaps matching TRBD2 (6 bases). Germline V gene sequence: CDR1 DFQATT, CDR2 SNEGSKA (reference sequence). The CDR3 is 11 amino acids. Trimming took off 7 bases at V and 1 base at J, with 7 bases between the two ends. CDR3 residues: CSVSGQETQYF. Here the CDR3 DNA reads TGCAGTGTTAGCGGCCAAGAGACCCAGTACTTC.